This T cell receptor beta chain was sequenced during a study of blood T cells in healthy people across ages. This clonotype came up many times. No antigen is known for it. Findings and caveats of the study: Long-lived donors carried more naive CD4+ cells and greater diversity than aged donors. TCR beta diversity was tightly associated with the proportion of naive T cells.

Trimming took 0 bases from V and 4 from J, leaving 7 bases between them. This CDR3 has 13 residues. Germline V gene sequence: CDR1 SGDLS, CDR2 YYNGEE. Through a sample-barcoded 5' primer and a J-beta primer mix, a second PCR was run for roughly 7 to 12 cycles. Every cDNA molecule carried a tag from a template-switch adaptor bearing 12 random nucleotides. TCRdb used MiXCR to reprocess the 5' RACE reads, holding one entry per CDR3 protein. The data contain about 1.4 million distinct CDR3 sequences, roughly 59% of them seen just once; the ten biggest clones take up about 6.7%. The chain uses TRBV9 and TRBJ1-1, with D hard to call. The receptor comes from a man younger than 35 in good health. The sample comprised blood. CDR3 residues: CASSVGTITEAFF. CDR3 bases: TGTGCCAGCAGCGTAGGAACGATCACTGAAGCTTTCTTT.